This T cell receptor beta chain was sequenced in a study of T cells after yellow fever vaccination (dated by TCRdb to 2018 to 2020). Regarding the complete study: Libraries from fractions with low cell numbers were prepared with the SMART-Seq v4 Ultra Low Input RNA kit. Bulk TCR alpha and beta repertoires were sequenced longitudinally to track T-cell clones before and after primary and booster YFV17D yellow fever vaccination. The cohort comprised two healthy male donors, one aged 18 to 30 and one aged 30 to 40 years. Blood was collected at multiple timepoints before and after primary and secondary immunization, and bulk PBMC replicates and cell subsets were isolated.

As to this clonotype: There is no known antigen for this receptor. No base quality information exists; no much larger clone differs at one position.

Synthesis of TCR cDNA relied on 5'RACE template switching, a step that introduced a universal primer site along with unique molecular identifiers. Priming for cDNA synthesis came from both the TCR alpha and TCR beta constant segments. Libraries were amplified in two PCR steps, with sample barcodes and sequencing adapters added in the second step. Sequencing of libraries was performed on Illumina HiSeq 2500 (2x100 bp) or NovaSeq (2x150 bp). The study's own analysis went as follows. MIGEC was used to demultiplex reads and collapse the reads into UMI consensus sequences, and MiXCR was used for V(D)J alignment. Using edgeR on replicate PBMC samples, clonotypes were called vaccine-responding if FDR was below 0.01 and the log2 fold change was above 5 up to day 15. Bulk clonotypes were assigned CD4 or CD8 identity according to which sequenced CD4 or CD8 repertoire held them at higher abundance. The public reads were quality trimmed at Q25 with fastp and then assembled into clones with MiXCR by TCRdb, keeping productive beta chains. Every CDR3 protein is listed once, alongside the most common genes and DNA of its rows. The V and J calls were not made by the authors but by TCRdb's processing. Present in this sample are 300,000 to 400,000 distinct CDR3 sequences, over 8% of which were seen just once. Approximately 18% of the sample comes from the top ten.

Based on the germline V gene, the CDR1 and CDR2 sequences are SGHTA and FQGTGA. From its cysteine to its phenylalanine, the CDR3 spans 15 amino acids. Here the CDR3 DNA is all that survives: 45 bases in frame from base 1. V was cut back by 1 base and J by 8 bases, leaving a gap of 17 bases between them. Overall results and qualifications from the work: After the booster, most of the clones that had expanded following primary vaccination were detected again (almost 98% of CD4 and around 90% of CD8), which suggests that memory was broadly maintained. Because only a couple of donors were included in the study, the extent to which the findings can be generalized is limited. A small share of clonotypes was detected in both CD4 and CD8 compartments, with the overlap likely arising from convergent recombination. Computational filtering was required because FACS-sorted repertoires could contain abundant contaminating clonotypes from the bulk population. The secondary T-cell response was weaker than the primary response but faster, peaking on day 5 instead of day 15.

According to the study, the label for this sample's treatment or condition signals: live attenuated yellow fever vaccine strain. At each blood-draw timepoint, two biological replicates of bulk PBMCs were obtained. A standard Ficoll-Paque protocol was used to isolate PBMCs from peripheral blood. TriZol was used to extract RNA from bulk PBMCs, CD4 and CD8 fractions, and dextramer-positive and dextramer-negative fractions. The rearranged chain carries TRBV7-3 and TRBJ1-2, and the D gene may be TRBD1, 5 bases matching. The sample in question was PBMCs, obtained on the day of the first yellow fever vaccination. The receptor's source is a man younger than 35 who received the YFV17D yellow fever vaccine. The CDR3 is CASSLNGGGTKGYTF. Read as DNA, the sequence is TGTGCCAGCAGCTTAAACGGGGGGGGGACGAAGGGCTACACCTTC.